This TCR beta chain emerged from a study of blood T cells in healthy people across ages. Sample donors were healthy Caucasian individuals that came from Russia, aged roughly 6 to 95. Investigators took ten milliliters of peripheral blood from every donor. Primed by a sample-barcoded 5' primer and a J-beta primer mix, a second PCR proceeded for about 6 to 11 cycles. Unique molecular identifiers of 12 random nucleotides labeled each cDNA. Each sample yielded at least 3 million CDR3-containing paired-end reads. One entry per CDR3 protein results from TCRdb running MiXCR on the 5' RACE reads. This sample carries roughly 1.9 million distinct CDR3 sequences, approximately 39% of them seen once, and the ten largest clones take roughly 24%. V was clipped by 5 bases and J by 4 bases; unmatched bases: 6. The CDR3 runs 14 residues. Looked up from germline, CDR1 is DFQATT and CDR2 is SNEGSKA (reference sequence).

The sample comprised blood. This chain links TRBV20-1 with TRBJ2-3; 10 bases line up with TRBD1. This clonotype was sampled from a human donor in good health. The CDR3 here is CSAGGQGLADTQYF. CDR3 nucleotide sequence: TGCAGTGCTGGGGGACAGGGGCTCGCAGATACGCAGTATTTT.